This paragraph covers one T cell receptor beta chain sequence. The target antigen is unknown. Data came from immunoSEQ multiplex PCR; TCRdb stores just in-frame clones and leaves some out. This table holds 150,000 to 200,000 clones, 75% to 90% found once. This entry is derived from a study of T cell responses to AZD1222 COVID-19 vaccine. Broader study findings: Spike-specific TCR breadth and depth both grew after two AZD1222 doses. Close to half of spike-specific TCRs reportedly recognize unmutated variant regions. Dominant CD4 TCR responses targeted spike regions 160-218 and 743-854. It should be noted that donors were predominantly white British and more often female, and clonal diversity was possibly underestimated.

With 4 bases clipped from V and 6 bases from J, the junction kept 0 bases outside the gene matches. The CDR3 is 11 residues long. Germline V gene lookup returns CDR1 SGHDN and CDR2 FVKESK. The TCR sequence derives from an adult in good health. This material consisted of peripheral blood, taken on day 0 of MenACWY control vaccination. The chain combines TRBV14 with TRBJ2-7; 7 bases fit TRBD2. CDR3 region: CASSRGGEQYF. CDR3 in DNA: TGTGCCAGCAGCCGGGGGGGCGAGCAGTACTTC.